This TCR beta chain was profiled in a study of cytomegalovirus exposure and HLA in healthy donors. Study-wide findings and caveats: In an earlier analysis, most TCR beta V segments were productive about 87% or about 30% of the time. The study put 150 to 200 TCR beta chains on its list as cytomegalovirus-associated. Common viral pathogens seemed, in a later analysis, to connect with several of the most significant clusters.

This clone has just one count. Its antigen is not identified. This CDR3 is built from 12 residues. V was clipped by 10 bases and J by 6 bases; unmatched bases: 9. From germline, CDR1 is MDHEN and CDR2 SYDVKM. Vbeta (60) and Jbeta (13) primers were used in the PCR. The protocol was immunoSEQ multiplex PCR, while the TCRdb copy is restricted to in-frame clones and leaves out a portion. The table lists nearly 110,000 clones, about two thirds of them singletons, with 0.79% in the top ten. This TCR came from a boy aged 10-17 years in good health and CMV-seronegative. This sequence joins TRBV28 and TRBJ2-7, with TRBD2 identical over 7 bases. Sequences were obtained from PBMCs. CDR3 DNA: TGTGCCACCGGATCGGGGGAGGGCGAGCAGTACTTC. Translating it yields CATGSGEGEQYF.